A single sample gave rise to the 6 T cell receptor beta chains below, sequenced in a study of vaccination effects on CD4 cells after COVID-19. ViraFEST expansion of antigen-specific CD4+ T cells with viral peptide pools preceded sequencing. Once cultured for approximately eleven days, the cells underwent separation to obtain CD4+ T cells. Repertoires were generated with immunoSEQ multiplex PCR, while TCRdb's copy carries only in-frame clones and drops some. Altogether around 83,000 clones are present, roughly four fifths being singletons, with the ten largest covering under 2%. No antigens are known for them. The material was CD4+ T cells from PBMCs cultured with HCoV-229E spike peptides, obtained before COVID-19 vaccination. All receptors derive from a human donor who received a COVID-19 vaccine.

This clone was detected only a few times. This CDR3 is CAGNHCPLYEQYV. In DNA form, the CDR3 reads TGCGCCGGGAATCATTGTCCTCTTTACGAGCAGTACGTC. This sequence joins TRBV10-1 and TRBJ2-7, with D unresolved. The CDR3 is 13 amino acids. Germline values: CDR1 WNHNN, CDR2 SYGVQD (reference sequence). V lost 11 bases, J lost 4 bases, and 18 bases lay in between.

V gene TRBV2 combines with J gene TRBJ1-2; perhaps TRBD1 as D (5 bases). CDR3 length equals 15 residues. Trimming took 5 bases from V and 8 from J, leaving 21 bases between them. Per the germline V gene, CDR1 is SNHLY and CDR2 is FYNNEI. CDR3 DNA: TGTGCCAGCAGTCTTGGACAAGGAGTTAGTATCGGCTACACCTTC. Amino acid sequence: CASSLGQGVSIGYTF.

The chain carries TRBV11-2 and TRBJ1-4; no clear D. CDR1 is SGHAT and CDR2 is FQNNGV in the germline V gene. This CDR3 has 18 residues. The V end lost 1 base, the J end lost 5 bases, and 20 bases lay between the germline ends. CDR3 region: CASSLVEAWRRKNEKLFF. The CDR3 nucleotides read TGTGCCAGCAGCTTAGTTGAAGCTTGGAGGCGCAAAAATGAAAAACTGTTTTTT.

This clone appeared once. J is TRBJ2-5 and V is TRBV7-2; 9 nucleotides align to TRBD1. Germline CDR1 and CDR2: SGHTA and FQGNSA. The J segment lost 4 bases and the V segment lost 5 bases, leaving 8 bases of the junction unmatched. This CDR3 contains 15 residues. The CDR3 protein is CASSPRADRGETQYF. The CDR3 DNA sequence: TGTGCCAGCAGCCCTAGGGCGGACAGGGGAGAGACCCAGTACTTC. Drawing the rest from reference TRBV7-2 and TRBJ2-5, the complete variable domain is GAGVSQSPSNKVTEKGKDVELRCDPISGHTALYWYRQSLGQGLEFLIYFQGNSAPDKSGLPSDRFSAERTGGSVSTLTIQRTQQEDSAVYLCASSPRADRGETQYFGPGTRLLVL.

This chain connects TRBV25-1 to TRBJ1-1; maybe TRBD1 (6 bases). Deletions cut 6 bases from V and 3 bases from J, with 8 bases between. The CDR3 runs to 12 residues. Germline assignment: CDR1 MGHDK and CDR2 SYGVNS. CDR3 amino acids: CASREGDTEAFF. CDR3 coding DNA: TGTGCCAGCAGAGAGGGGGACACTGAAGCTTTCTTT.

CDR3 protein: CASSLRGSSGNTIYF. DNA of the CDR3: TGTGCCAGCAGCCTCAGGGGGAGTTCTGGAAACACCATATATTTT. V usage is TRBV28 and J usage is TRBJ1-3; 7 bases are a match to TRBD1. The trim removed 6 bases at V and 1 base at J, leaving 6 bases unmatched. The CDR3 is made up of 15 amino acids. Germline CDR1 and CDR2: MDHEN and SYDVKM. The full variable domain, in which reference TRBV28 and TRBJ1-3 provide the parts outside the CDR3, is DVKVTQSSRYLVKRTGEKVFLECVQDMDHENMFWYRQDPGLGLRLIYFSYDVKMKEKGDIPEGYSVSREKKERFSLILESASTNQTSMYLCASSLRGSSGNTIYFGEGSWLTVV.